The next 9 T cell receptor beta chains were all read from a single sample in a study of blood T cell repertoires in COVID-19. Sequencing was performed with immunoSEQ multiplex PCR; in TCRdb, only in-frame clones are kept and a portion is missing. The table shows a few hundred thousand clones, with roughly 86% occurring only once. The material sequenced was PBMCs or T cells enriched from blood (not recorded which). These TCRs come from a woman aged 25 to 39 who had recovered from COVID-19.

This clone was seen just once. The V and J genes are TRBV7-2 and TRBJ1-2; D might be TRBD1 (6 bases). This CDR3 has 13 residues. The germline V gene encodes CDR1 SGHTA and CDR2 FQGNSA. The V and J ends lost 1 base and 3 bases respectively, with 6 bases between them. In DNA form, the CDR3 reads TGTGCCAGCAGCTTAGGACAGGACTATGGCTACACCTTC. This gives the protein CASSLGQDYGYTF. Together with reference TRBV7-2 and TRBJ1-2, the CDR3 gives the full variable domain: GAGVSQSPSNKVTEKGKDVELRCDPISGHTALYWYRQSLGQGLEFLIYFQGNSAPDKSGLPSDRFSAERTGGSVSTLTIQRTQQEDSAVYLCASSLGQDYGYTFGSGTRLTVV.

The chain links TRBV19 to TRBJ2-7; D may be TRBD1 (6 bases). This CDR3 region has 19 residues. CDR1 and CDR2 from the germline V gene are LNHDA and SQIVND (reference sequence). Trimming pared 1 base from V and 4 bases from J, leaving 26 bases between. The CDR3 region is CASSIAGWGAGVYQYEQYF. DNA for the CDR3: TGTGCCAGTAGTATAGCTGGCTGGGGCGCAGGGGTCTACCAATACGAGCAGTACTTC.

The count of this clone is one. The chain carries TRBV29-1 and TRBJ1-2; 7 bases map to TRBD1. This CDR3 spans 13 amino acids. Germline V gene data show CDR1 as SQVTM and CDR2 as ANQGSEA. Trimming took 6 bases from V and 1 from J; bases not matched to a gene: 5. CDR3 DNA sequence: TGCAGCGTACACAGGGGTCTTAACTATGGCTACACCTTC. Translation gives CSVHRGLNYGYTF.

The chain links TRBV7-3 to TRBJ2-3, with D possibly being TRBD1 (6 bases). V was cut by 5 bases and J by 5 bases, with 14 bases left in between. From germline, CDR1 is SGHTA and CDR2 FQGTGA. This CDR3 has 14 amino acids. The CDR3: CASSKQGLGDTQYF. CDR3 sequence (DNA): TGTGCCAGCAGCAAGCAGGGGCTAGGAGATACGCAGTATTTT. Using reference TRBV7-3 and TRBJ2-3 for the parts outside the CDR3, the full variable domain is GAGVSQTPSNKVTEKGKYVELRCDPISGHTALYWYRQSLGQGPEFLIYFQGTGAADDSGLPNDRFFAVRPEGSVSTLKIQRTERGDSAVYLCASSKQGLGDTQYFGPGTRLTVL.

V is TRBV28 and J is TRBJ2-2, with 9 bases aligning to TRBD1. This CDR3 is built from 18 residues. V gave up 4 bases and J gave up 4 bases; unmatched junction bases: 13. The V gene's germline CDR1 is MDHEN and CDR2 SYDVKM. The CDR3 DNA reads as TGTGCCAGCAGTTCCCCCAGGCCGGGACAGGGTTCCACCGGGGAGCTGTTTTTT. It translates to CASSSPRPGQGSTGELFF.

The chain couples TRBV18 to TRBJ2-7, with 8 bases matching TRBD1. Trimming at V came to 1 base and at J to 3 bases, leaving 8 bases not matched to a gene. This CDR3 comprises 16 residues. Germline-derived CDR1 and CDR2 are KGHSH and LQKENI. The CDR3 spells CASSPLMGDRYYEQYF. The CDR3 region has the DNA TGTGCCAGCTCACCACTCATGGGGGACAGGTACTACGAGCAGTACTTC. The full variable domain, its missing parts supplied by reference TRBV18 and TRBJ2-7, is NAGVMQNPRHLVRRRGQEARLRCSPMKGHSHVYWYRQLPEEGLKFMVYLQKENIIDESGMPKERFSAEFPKEGPSILRIQQVVRGDSAAYFCASSPLMGDRYYEQYFGPGTRLTVT.

The J gene is TRBJ1-1, the V gene TRBV19, with 9 bases lining up with TRBD1. The V segment lost 1 base and the J segment 4 bases; nucleotides outside the gene matches: 10. The CDR3 extends over 17 amino acids. Germline V gene sequence: CDR1 LNHDA, CDR2 SQIVND (reference sequence). The DNA for the CDR3 is TGTGCCAGTAGTATAGTGCCCCGGACAGGGGAGAGCACTGAAGCTTTCTTT. It translates to CASSIVPRTGESTEAFF. Combining the CDR3 with reference TRBV19 and TRBJ1-1 gives the whole variable domain DGGITQSPKYLFRKEGQNVTLSCEQNLNHDAMYWYRQDPGQGLRLIYYSQIVNDFQKGDIAEGYSVSREKKESFPLTVTSAQKNPTAFYLCASSIVPRTGESTEAFFGQGTRLTVV.

Regarding this clone: Germline is not matched at one junction end, which may reflect a read error. In the same sample, other DNA sequences code for this CDR3. V gene TRBV2 combines with J gene TRBJ2-7; tentatively, D is TRBD2 (6 bases). Germline CDR1 reads SNHLY; CDR2 reads FYNNEI. The CDR3 runs 12 residues. CDR3 sequence: CASSLRTREQYF. Written as DNA, the CDR3 is TGTGCCAGCAGTCTCCGGACACGGGAGCAATACTTC.

The CDR3 DNA reads as TGTGCCAGCAGCTCCACAAGGACAGTAAACACCATATATTTT. Residues: CASSSTRTVNTIYF. The genes are TRBV5-6 and TRBJ1-3; D is possibly TRBD1 (6 bases). Trimming removed 3 bases at V and 6 bases at J, with 13 bases between. The CDR3 loop spans 14 amino acids. Germline V gene data show CDR1 as SGHDT and CDR2 as YYEEEE.